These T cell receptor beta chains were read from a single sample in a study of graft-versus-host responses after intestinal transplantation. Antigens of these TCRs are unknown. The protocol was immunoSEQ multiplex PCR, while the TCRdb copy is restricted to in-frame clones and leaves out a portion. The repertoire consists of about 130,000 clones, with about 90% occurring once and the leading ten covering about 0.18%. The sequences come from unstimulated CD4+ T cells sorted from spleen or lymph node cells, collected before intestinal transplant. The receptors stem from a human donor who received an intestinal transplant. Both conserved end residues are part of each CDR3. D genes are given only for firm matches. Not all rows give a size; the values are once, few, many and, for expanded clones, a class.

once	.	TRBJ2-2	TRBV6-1	TGTGCCAGCCGTGGACGGACGAACACCGGGGAGCTGTTTTTT	CASRGRTNTGELFF
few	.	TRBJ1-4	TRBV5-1	TGCGCCAGCAGCTTGTACACGACTAATGAAAAACTGTTTTTT	CASSLYTTNEKLFF
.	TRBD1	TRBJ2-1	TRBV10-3	TGTGCCATCAGTGGGGGACAGGGGAGGACCTACAATGAGCAGTTCTTC	CAISGGQGRTYNEQFF
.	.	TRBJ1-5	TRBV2	TGTGCCAGCAGTGAGGCTAATCAGCCCCAGCATTTT	CASSEANQPQHF
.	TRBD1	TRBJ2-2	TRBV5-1	TGCGCCAGCAGTCCTACAGGGGGATGGTCCGGGGAGCTGTTTTTT	CASSPTGGWSGELFF
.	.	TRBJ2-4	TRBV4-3	TGCGCCAGGGACCAAAACCCCCAATTTCAGTACTTC	CARDQNPQFQYF
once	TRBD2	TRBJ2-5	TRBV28	TGTGCCAGCAGTTTATGGGGGACTAGCGAAAAACAAGAGACCCAGTACTTC	CASSLWGTSEKQETQYF
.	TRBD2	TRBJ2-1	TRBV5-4	TGTGCCAGCAGCTTAAGACTAGCGGGAGTGAATGAGCAGTTCTTC	CASSLRLAGVNEQFF
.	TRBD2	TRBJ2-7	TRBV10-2	TGCGCCAGCAGTGAATCATCACTAGCGGGAGAGGGGGAGCAGTACTTC	CASSESSLAGEGEQYF
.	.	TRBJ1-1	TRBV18	TGTGCCAGCTCTACCAGAGGTGGGGGGGGCACTGAAGCTTTCTTT	CASSTRGGGGTEAFF
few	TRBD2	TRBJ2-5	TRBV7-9	TGTGCCAGCAGCTCTGGACTAGTCACTTACCAAGAGACCCAGTACTTC	CASSSGLVTYQETQYF
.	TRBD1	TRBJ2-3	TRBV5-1	TGCGCCAGCAGCTTGGAACCAGGGGGACCCACAGATACGCAGTATTTT	CASSLEPGGPTDTQYF
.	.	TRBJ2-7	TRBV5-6	TGTGCCAGCAGCTTCAGGGGAGTGGGTCCCTACGAGCAGTACTTC	CASSFRGVGPYEQYF
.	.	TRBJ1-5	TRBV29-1	TGCAGCGTTGAAGGCCAGAACGGTCAGCCCCAGCATTTT	CSVEGQNGQPQHF
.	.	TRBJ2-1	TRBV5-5	TGTGCCAGCAGCTTGGGACAGGATAGCTCCTACAATGAGCAGTTCTTC	CASSLGQDSSYNEQFF
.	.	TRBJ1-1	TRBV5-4	TGTGCCAGCAGCTTGTTACAACAGGATGAAGCTTTCTTT	CASSLLQQDEAFF
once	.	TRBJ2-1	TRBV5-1	TGCGCCAGCAGCCCCCGTGGCGAGGAGCAGTTCTTC	CASSPRGEEQFF
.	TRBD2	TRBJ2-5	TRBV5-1	TGCGCCAGCAGCTTCATGACTAGCGGGAGTTCAGAGACCCAGTACTTC	CASSFMTSGSSETQYF